The subject of this entry is one T cell receptor (beta chain). Its antigen is as yet unknown. This sample was taken from a study of T-cell reconstitution after alpha-beta-depleted transplantation in children. Overall study findings and caveats: Surviving recipient cells, namely T cells and thymic progenitors, were the source of high day-60 TCRbeta diversity in some patients.

Preparation of the TCRbeta library used unique molecular identifiers. Using its own MiXCR run on the PCR reads, TCRdb lists one record per CDR3 protein. The sample lists 100,000 or so distinct CDR3 sequences, about 6% seen once, with roughly 5.5% in the top ten. The CDR3 loop spans 18 amino acids. J gave up 5 bases and V 8 bases, and 21 bases lay outside the gene matches. The input for sequencing was PBMCs, mostly from graft donor cells, taken 60 days after TCRalphabeta/CD19-depleted stem cell transplant. This receptor was obtained from a female patient aged 2 to 10 who had a stem cell transplant for Fanconi anemia, so the T cells may come from the graft donor. The chain employs TRBV12-3 or TRBV12-4 and TRBJ2-7, with 10 bases matching TRBD2. The CDR3 DNA is TGTGCCAGCTGCCCCGGGACTAGCGCCTCCTTATTCCTTGACGAGCAGTACTTC. Encoded protein: CASCPGTSASLFLDEQYF.